The T cell receptor (beta chain) under discussion was sequenced for a study of blood T cell repertoires in COVID-19 (dated by TCRdb to 2020 to 2021). Regarding the research as a whole: The collaborator samples originated in the United States, Italy and Spain and spanned the acute and convalescent phases of COVID-19. Where HLA class I and class II types were available, the types were taken from metadata supplied by the sample provider, not from assay-based typing. Subjects who had been exposed to COVID-19, were actively infected with it, or had recovered from it provided the deeply sampled blood TCRbeta repertoires that made up the dataset. Samples came from the ongoing ImmuneRACE study (first 160 participants) plus 1,254 subjects from 6 global collaborators. Sample metadata almost always included a de-identified subject ID, COVID-19 status, age in years and sex. The repertoires were released in a freely available public database meant as a resource for research on the immune response to SARS-CoV-2. The material from the prospective study consisted of cDNA or gDNA derived from T cells, B-cell-depleted T cells, or PBMCs. Paper-wide results and their limitations: How much clinical and demographic metadata was included differed by source and by participant, and the metadata was provided uncurated.

The germline V gene (reference sequence) gives CDR1 as SGHNT and CDR2 as YYREEE. Including the terminal cysteine and phenylalanine, the CDR3 comprises 14 residues. Only the CDR3 DNA is retained, 42 bases long and in frame from the first base. V trim: 4 bases; J trim: 4 bases; unmatched bases: 7. The immunoSEQ Assay, a bias-controlled multiplex PCR, was used to amplify TCRbeta CDR3 regions from genomic DNA. For the original study's pipeline: The number of nucleated cells in each sample was estimated by amplification of reference gene primers within the assay. Sequence reads were collapsed and filtered to measure the absolute abundance of every unique TCRbeta CDR3 rearrangement. For each sample, productive Simpson clonality was calculated by taking the square root of Simpson's diversity index across productive rearrangements. TCRdb obtained this table from immuneACCESS and retained in-frame rearrangements with V and J assigned. These tables miss some clones; where compared with another copy, unresolved V genes account for less than half of the shortfall, and the remainder is unexplained. That table furnishes V, J and clone size, whereas the DNA furnished D and trimming. The sample data list about 300,000 clones, and 85% to 90% of these were observed just once. The ten top clones hold over 1% of the sample.

As for this clone: Its cognate antigen has yet to be identified. The input lacks base qualities; no much larger clone sits a single base away.

Whole blood was collected in K2EDTA tubes by collaborating institutions according to the institutions' own protocols. For TCRbeta analysis, collaborators shipped samples as frozen whole blood, isolated PBMCs, or DNA extracted from either of those sample types. Sample: peripheral blood. The chain links TRBV5-4 with TRBJ2-7; a stretch of 8 junction bases matches TRBD1. The clonotype was recovered from a man aged 65 to 79 with acute or convalescent COVID-19. The DNA sequence is as follows: TGTGCCAGCAGCCCATTACAGGGGGGTTACGAGCAGTACTTC. Translation gives CASSPLQGGYEQYF.